These 28 T cell receptor beta chains were sequenced from one sample in a study of T cells in localized non-small cell lung cancer. Some clones are missing from TCRdb's copy, which holds only in-frame ones; the method was immunoSEQ multiplex PCR. The table has over a thousand clones, roughly a quarter seen once. Sample: lung tumor tissue, taken before any cancer treatment. The source of these receptors is a man aged 40 to 70 with stage I squamous cell lung carcinoma.

The rearrangement links TRBV19 to TRBJ1-2; weak D call: TRBD1 (6 bases). Between the trimmed V and J ends, which lost 1 base and 4 bases, there was a span of 19 bases. This CDR3 region has 17 residues. Germline V gives CDR1 LNHDA, CDR2 SQIVND (reference sequence). CDR3 in amino acids: CASSIVAQGGPIYGYTF. The CDR3 bases are TGTGCCAGTAGTATAGTTGCACAGGGAGGCCCGATCTATGGCTACACCTTC.

A remark on this clone: One end of the junction varies from germline; a read error may be responsible. CDR3 DNA: TGTGCCATCAGTGCGATGACTAGCGGGAGCCTACGGGGCGAGCAGTACTTC. Amino acids: CAISAMTSGSLRGEQYF. V and J are TRBV6-8 and TRBJ2-7, with 12 bases aligning to TRBD2. The CDR3 length is 17 residues. CDR1 MNHGY and CDR2 SAAAGT come from the germline V gene.

V is TRBV5-1 and J is TRBJ1-1, with D uncertain. The germline V gene has CDR1 SGHRS and CDR2 YFSETQ. The CDR3 has 14 amino acids. Trimming removed 4 bases from V and 0 bases from J, with 10 bases in between. CDR3 amino acids: CASSLGILNTEAFF. The CDR3 nucleotides are TGCGCCAGCAGCCTGGGAATCTTGAACACTGAAGCTTTCTTT.

This clone has only a few counts. This rearrangement joins TRBV9 to TRBJ1-4, with D unresolved. The V end was cut by 5 bases, the J end by 0 bases, with 8 bases between. This CDR3 comprises 14 residues. From germline, CDR1 is SGDLS and CDR2 YYNGEE. The CDR3 region has the DNA TGTGCCAGCAGTGGGAGTACAACTAATGAAAAACTGTTTTTT. Encoded protein: CASSGSTTNEKLFF.

In this sample, this clone turned up a few times. The chain joins TRBV28 to TRBJ1-1; D call uncertain. This CDR3 is 18 amino acids long. Trimming took 4 bases from V and 1 from J, leaving 22 bases between them. The germline gives CDR1 MDHEN, CDR2 SYDVKM. The CDR3 loop is CASSSIRASTIKNTEAFF. The CDR3 DNA is TGTGCCAGCAGTTCGATTCGAGCTTCCACCATCAAGAACACTGAAGCTTTCTTT. Full variable domain (rest looked up from reference TRBV28 and TRBJ1-1): DVKVTQSSRYLVKRTGEKVFLECVQDMDHENMFWYRQDPGLGLRLIYFSYDVKMKEKGDIPEGYSVSREKKERFSLILESASTNQTSMYLCASSSIRASTIKNTEAFFGQGTRLTVV.

This chain connects TRBV11-3 to TRBJ1-2; D unclear. Trimming cost V 2 bases and J 0 bases, with 10 bases left between them. CDR1 and CDR2 from the germline V gene are SGHNT and YENEEA. CDR3 length: 15 amino acids. The CDR3 DNA follows: TGTGCCAGCAGCTTATCGGGCCCCGCTAACTATGGCTACACCTTC. Translating gives CASSLSGPANYGYTF.

This sequence joins TRBV11-3 and TRBJ2-2; 9 positions agree with TRBD2. V shed 4 bases, J shed 5 bases, and the junction held 8 bases outside the gene matches. The CDR3 runs 16 residues. Germline CDR1 reads SGHNT; CDR2 reads YENEEA. The CDR3 DNA reads as TGTGCCAGCAGCTCCAGGAGCGGGGGGTCAACCGGGGAGCTGTTTTTT. Translated, it gives CASSSRSGGSTGELFF.

The gene calls are TRBV2 and TRBJ2-5; TRBD1 matches 9 bases. This CDR3 spans 14 amino acids. CDR1 SNHLY and CDR2 FYNNEI come from the germline V gene. Trimming at V came to 7 bases and at J to 2 bases, leaving 5 bases not matched to a gene. DNA of the CDR3: TGTGCCAGCACTGGGGACAGGGTGCAAGAGACCCAGTACTTC. Amino acid sequence: CASTGDRVQETQYF.

This rearrangement joins TRBV19 to TRBJ1-4, with D possibly matching TRBD1 (5 bases). The germline V gene has CDR1 LNHDA and CDR2 SQIVND (reference sequence). Trimming shortened V by 9 bases and J by 1 base, and 18 bases separated the two germline ends. This CDR3 is built from 16 residues. The CDR3 sequence: CASRGAALVTNEKLFF. In DNA, the CDR3 is TGTGCCAGCCGAGGGGCGGCTTTAGTAACTAATGAAAAACTGTTTTTT. The complete variable domain, with remaining parts taken from reference TRBV19 and TRBJ1-4, reads DGGITQSPKYLFRKEGQNVTLSCEQNLNHDAMYWYRQDPGQGLRLIYYSQIVNDFQKGDIAEGYSVSREKKESFPLTVTSAQKNPTAFYLCASRGAALVTNEKLFFGSGTQLSVL.

This sequence joins TRBV23-1 and TRBJ1-4; 8 bases map to TRBD1. TRBV23-1 falls under the ORF class, with uncertain function. The CDR3 is made up of 15 amino acids. Trimming at V came to 6 bases and at J to 4 bases, leaving 7 bases not matched to a gene. The DNA for the CDR3 is TGCGCCAGCAGCCAAGTGGGACAGGTTAATGAAAAACTGTTTTTT. It is translated as CASSQVGQVNEKLFF.

This clone has a handful of counts. This chain links TRBV6-8 with TRBJ2-5; D is uncertain. CDR1 is MNHGY and CDR2 is SAAAGT in the germline V gene. V gave up 2 bases and J gave up 5 bases, with 12 bases separating them. The CDR3 contains 14 residues. The CDR3 nucleotides are TGTGCCAGCAGTTACGATAAGTCGTCGGAGACCCAGTACTTC. It translates to CASSYDKSSETQYF.

V usage is TRBV18 and J usage is TRBJ2-2; 11 bases are a match to TRBD1. With 4 bases clipped from V and 6 bases from J, the junction kept 7 bases outside the gene matches. This CDR3 is built from 16 residues. In germline, CDR1 is KGHSH, CDR2 LQKENI. The CDR3 DNA reads TGTGCCAGCTCACAAGATCCGGGACAGGGGGCCGGGGAGCTGTTTTTT. Translating gives CASSQDPGQGAGELFF.

The V gene is TRBV11-3, the J gene TRBJ2-7, with 7 bases aligning to TRBD1. The CDR3 spans 15 residues. CDR1 and CDR2 from the germline V gene are SGHNT and YENEEA. Losses at the gene ends were 6 bases for V and 7 bases for J; bases not matched to a gene: 15. The CDR3 region has the DNA TGTGCCAGCAGTTTATTTGACAGGGCCCTAGGGGAGCAGTACTTC. Protein product: CASSLFDRALGEQYF.

The chain links TRBV19 to TRBJ2-5; TRBD1 aligns across 9 bases. CDR1 is LNHDA and CDR2 is SQIVND in the germline V gene (reference sequence). This CDR3 is built from 14 residues. With 6 bases clipped from V and 7 bases from J, the junction kept 9 bases outside the gene matches. This CDR3 reads CASRSTGGDVTQYF. CDR3 in DNA: TGTGCCAGTAGGTCGACAGGGGGAGACGTGACCCAGTACTTC.

This clone turned up a few times. This chain connects TRBV11-3 to TRBJ2-3; 12 nucleotides agree with TRBD2. The germline gives CDR1 SGHNT, CDR2 YENEEA. This CDR3 spans 15 amino acids. V dropped 5 bases and J dropped 9; count of bases not matched to a gene: 9. The CDR3, as DNA: TGTGCCAGCAGCCAACCTAGCGGGGGGGCCGGGACGCAGTATTTT. This sequence encodes CASSQPSGGAGTQYF.

This chain links TRBV6-8 with TRBJ1-1; D perhaps matches TRBD1 (5 bases). The CDR3 length is 16 residues. Trimming stripped 5 bases from V and 3 bases from J, with 19 bases between. From germline, CDR1 is MNHGY and CDR2 SAAAGT. The DNA for the CDR3 is TGTGCCAGCAGTGCTCAGGGACTTATCGGGGACACTGAAGCTTTCTTT. Its translation: CASSAQGLIGDTEAFF.

The chain links TRBV16 to TRBJ1-2, with D uncertain. The CDR3 is 13 residues long. The V end lost 5 bases, the J end lost 4 bases, and 11 bases lay between the germline ends. Germline V gene data show CDR1 as KGHSY and CDR2 as FQNENV. CDR3 loop: CASSVRKTYGYTF. CDR3 DNA: TGTGCCAGCAGCGTTAGAAAGACCTATGGCTACACCTTC.

This clone has a handful of counts. The CDR3 region is CASSGGSNTGELFF. The DNA of the CDR3 is TGTGCCAGCAGCGGGGGATCGAACACCGGGGAGCTGTTTTTT. The V gene is TRBV11-3, the J gene TRBJ2-2, with D possibly called TRBD1 or TRBD2 (5 bases each). Trimming removed 5 bases from V and 0 bases from J, with 7 bases in between. The V gene's germline CDR1 is SGHNT and CDR2 YENEEA. The CDR3 totals 14 residues.

The rearrangement joins TRBV6-8 to TRBJ2-2; D gene unclear. Germline values: CDR1 MNHGY, CDR2 SAAAGT. The CDR3 length is 14 residues. Trimming pared 4 bases from V and 5 bases from J, leaving 11 bases between. CDR3 coding DNA: TGTGCCAGCAGTTCGGGCCGATTAACCGGGGAGCTGTTTTTT. Protein product: CASSSGRLTGELFF.

This clone was counted only a few times. The V call is TRBV4-1, the J call TRBJ2-5, with unresolved D. The CDR3 has 13 residues. Germline CDR1 and CDR2: MGHRA and YSYEKL. V was shortened by 0 bases and J by 5 bases, with 7 bases between the two germline ends. CDR3 residues: CASSQEGTETQYF. The DNA of the CDR3 is TGCGCCAGCAGCCAAGAAGGCACGGAGACCCAGTACTTC.

The chain carries TRBV19 and TRBJ1-2; no reliable D call. Germline assignment: CDR1 LNHDA and CDR2 SQIVND (reference sequence). V dropped 3 bases and J dropped 8 bases, with 10 bases sitting between them. This CDR3 spans 12 amino acids. In DNA, the CDR3 is TGTGCCAGTAGTATCTCCCTCCAGGGCTACACCTTC. Its protein is CASSISLQGYTF.

This clone was recorded a few times. For the CDR3, the DNA is TGCAGCGTTGAAGAGGGGGAGACAGGTACTACCTACGAGCAGTACTTC. It specifies CSVEEGETGTTYEQYF. The V gene is TRBV29-1, the J gene TRBJ2-7, with D perhaps matching TRBD1 (6 bases). This CDR3 comprises 16 residues. Germline V gene lookup returns CDR1 SQVTM and CDR2 ANQGSEA. V lost 0 bases and J 2 bases, leaving 17 bases between the germline ends.

The chain links TRBV19 to TRBJ1-2, with D possibly being TRBD1 (5 bases). From germline, CDR1 is LNHDA and CDR2 SQIVND (reference sequence). The CDR3 length is 14 residues. V was cut by 4 bases and J by 5 bases, with 14 bases left in between. CDR3 sequence reads: CASSTGTRAYGYTF. The CDR3 DNA follows: TGTGCCAGTAGTACGGGGACTAGGGCATATGGCTACACCTTC.

The table lists this clone with a few counts. V is TRBV6-8 and J is TRBJ1-6, with D maybe TRBD1 (5 bases). From germline, CDR1 is MNHGY and CDR2 SAAAGT. This CDR3 spans 17 amino acids. The V gene lost 8 bases and the J gene lost 7 bases, with 24 bases spanning the gap. For the CDR3, the DNA is TGTGCCAGCGCCTACGGGGGAACATATCCCTCGAATTCACCCCTCCACTTT. Protein: CASAYGGTYPSNSPLHF.

This clone is termed medium-sized (0.01 to 0.1%). A junction end diverges from the germline sequence, so it may reflect a read error. The chain uses TRBV11-3 and TRBJ2-1, with TRBD2 matching over 11 bases. Germline values: CDR1 SGHNT, CDR2 YENEEA. This CDR3 spans 15 amino acids. The CDR3 sequence is CASSVTSGTNNEQFF. The CDR3 bases are TGTGCTAGCAGCGTGACTAGCGGGACGAACAATGAGCAGTTCTTC.

The chain couples TRBV5-1 to TRBJ1-1, with 8 bases that match TRBD1. Per germline, CDR1 SGHRS and CDR2 YFSETQ. This CDR3 comprises 14 residues. V was pared by 7 bases and J by 3 bases, with 8 bases of the junction left unmatched. CDR3 in DNA: TGCGCCAGCCGCACCCAGGGGGCCGACACTGAAGCTTTCTTT. It encodes CASRTQGADTEAFF.

This clone was observed a handful of times. The read finishes 1 residue shy of the CDR3 end, and the germline J gene is used to complete it. The genes are TRBV6-1 and TRBJ2-7; TRBD1 might be the D (5 bases). The CDR3 contains 16 residues. Trimming left V 1 base short and J 4 bases short, with 17 bases between. Germline V CDR1 and CDR2: MNHNS, SASEGT. The CDR3: CASSEGQTGALYEQYF. The covered CDR3 bases are TGTGCCAGCAGTGAAGGACAGACGGGTGCCTTATACGAGCAGTAC.

This chain links TRBV9 with TRBJ2-3; D gene unclear. Per germline, CDR1 SGDLS and CDR2 YYNGEE. CDR3 length: 12 amino acids. The germline V and J ends were trimmed by 4 bases and 5 bases, with 8 bases remaining between them. The CDR3 protein is CASSLGVDTQYF. The CDR3, as DNA: TGTGCCAGCAGCCTCGGAGTAGATACGCAGTATTTT.